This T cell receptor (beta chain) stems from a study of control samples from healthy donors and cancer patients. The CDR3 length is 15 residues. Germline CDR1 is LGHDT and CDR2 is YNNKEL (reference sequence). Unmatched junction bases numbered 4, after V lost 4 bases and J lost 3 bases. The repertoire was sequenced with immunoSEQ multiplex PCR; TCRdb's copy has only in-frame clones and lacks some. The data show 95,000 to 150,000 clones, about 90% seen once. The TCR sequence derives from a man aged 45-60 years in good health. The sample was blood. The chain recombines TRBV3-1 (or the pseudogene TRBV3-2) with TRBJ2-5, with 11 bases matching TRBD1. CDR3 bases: TGTGCCAGCAGCCCCGGGACAGGGGGAGAAGAGACCCAGTACTTC. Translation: CASSPGTGGEETQYF.